This T cell receptor (beta chain) comes out of a study of blood T cell repertoires in COVID-19. Study-level background: Researchers got acute and convalescent COVID-19 samples from the United States, Italy and Spain. PBMCs, B-cell-depleted T cells, or T cells provided the cDNA or gDNA that made up the material.

Germline V gene data show CDR1 as KGHDR and CDR2 as SFDVKD. This CDR3 is built from 16 residues. The V gene lost 4 bases and the J gene lost 0 bases, with 12 bases spanning the gap. Per the study methods: Reference gene primer amplification gave estimated nucleated cell counts. The method was immunoSEQ multiplex PCR; TCRdb's version includes in-frame clones alone and lacks a portion of them. V and J calls and clone size are given by that table; D and trimming were obtained from the DNA. The data hold about 270,000 clones, with about 89% observed a single time. Sequencing was done on a sample of peripheral blood. The source is a man aged 35 to 55 with active or convalescent COVID-19. The V gene is TRBV24-1, the J gene TRBJ1-5; D perhaps matches TRBD1 (5 bases). CDR3 DNA: TGTGCCACCAGTGAATCAGGGATCGGTAGCAATCAGCCCCAGCATTTT. Protein product: CATSESGIGSNQPQHF.